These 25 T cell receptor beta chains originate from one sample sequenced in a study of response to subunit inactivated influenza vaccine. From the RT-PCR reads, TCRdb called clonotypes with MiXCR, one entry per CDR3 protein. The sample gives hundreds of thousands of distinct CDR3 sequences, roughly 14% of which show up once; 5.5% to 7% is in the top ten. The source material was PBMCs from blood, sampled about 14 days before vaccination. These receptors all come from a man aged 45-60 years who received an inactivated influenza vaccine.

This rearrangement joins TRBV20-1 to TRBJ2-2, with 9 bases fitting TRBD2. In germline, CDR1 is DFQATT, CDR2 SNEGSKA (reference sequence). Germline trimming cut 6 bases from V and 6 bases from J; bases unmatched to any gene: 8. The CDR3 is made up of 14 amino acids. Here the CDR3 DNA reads TGCAGTGCGCGGCGGGGGGGCGCGTCCGGGGAGCTGTTTTTT. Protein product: CSARRGGASGELFF.

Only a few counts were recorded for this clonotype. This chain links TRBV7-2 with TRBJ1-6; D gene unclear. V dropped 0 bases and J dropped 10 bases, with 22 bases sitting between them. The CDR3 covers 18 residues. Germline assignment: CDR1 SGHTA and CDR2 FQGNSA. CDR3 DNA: TGTGCCAGCAGCTTAGCGGCGGGCGGGTTGGTCGTGGACTCACCCCTCCACTTT. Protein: CASSLAAGGLVVDSPLHF.

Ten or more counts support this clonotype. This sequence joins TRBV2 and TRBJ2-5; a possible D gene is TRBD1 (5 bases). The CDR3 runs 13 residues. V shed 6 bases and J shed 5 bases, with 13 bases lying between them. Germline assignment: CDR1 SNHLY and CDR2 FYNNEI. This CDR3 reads CASSGQGDETQYF. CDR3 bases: TGTGCCAGCAGCGGCCAGGGTGATGAGACCCAGTACTTC.

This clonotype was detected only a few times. CDR3 residues: CSAGTGGTTGELFF. The DNA for the CDR3 is TGCAGTGCCGGAACGGGGGGCACCACCGGGGAGCTGTTTTTT. This rearrangement joins TRBV20-1 to TRBJ2-2; maybe TRBD2 (7 bases). The CDR3 has 14 amino acids. Germline lookup yields CDR1 DFQATT and CDR2 SNEGSKA (reference sequence). The V gene lost 6 bases and the J gene lost 4 bases, with 15 bases spanning the gap.

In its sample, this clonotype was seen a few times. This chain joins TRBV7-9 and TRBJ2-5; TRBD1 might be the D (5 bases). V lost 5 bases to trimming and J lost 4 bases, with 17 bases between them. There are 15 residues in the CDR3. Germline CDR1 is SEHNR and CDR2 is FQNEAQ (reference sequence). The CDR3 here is CASSTGGRVAETQYF. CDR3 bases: TGTGCCAGCAGCACGGGCGGCAGGGTGGCAGAGACCCAGTACTTC.

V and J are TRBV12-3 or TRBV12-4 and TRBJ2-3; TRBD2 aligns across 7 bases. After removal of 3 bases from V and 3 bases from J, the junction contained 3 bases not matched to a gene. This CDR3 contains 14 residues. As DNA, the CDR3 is TGTGCCAGCAGTTTGAGCGGGGCAACAGATACGCAGTATTTT. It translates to CASSLSGATDTQYF.

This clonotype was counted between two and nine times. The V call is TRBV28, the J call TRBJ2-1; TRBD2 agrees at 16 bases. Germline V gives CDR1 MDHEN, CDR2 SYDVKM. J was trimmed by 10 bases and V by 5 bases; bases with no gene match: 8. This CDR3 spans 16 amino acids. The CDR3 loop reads CASSPIGTSGRGEQFF. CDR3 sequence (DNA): TGTGCCAGCAGTCCCATTGGGACTAGCGGGAGGGGGGAGCAGTTCTTC.

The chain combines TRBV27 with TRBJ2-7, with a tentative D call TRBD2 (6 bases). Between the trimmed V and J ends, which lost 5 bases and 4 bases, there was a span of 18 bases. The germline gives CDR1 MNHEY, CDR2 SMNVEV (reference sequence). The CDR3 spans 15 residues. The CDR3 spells CASSEGLSRPYEQYF. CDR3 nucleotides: TGTGCCAGCAGTGAGGGACTTTCAAGACCTTACGAGCAGTACTTC.

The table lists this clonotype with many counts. CDR3 bases: TGCGCCAGCAGCTTGGGCACCTCCCAAGAGACCCAGTACTTC. Its protein is CASSLGTSQETQYF. V gene TRBV5-1 combines with J gene TRBJ2-5, with no clear D. V was clipped by 0 bases and J by 1 base, with 7 bases between them. Germline V lookup: CDR1 SGHRS, CDR2 YFSETQ. The CDR3 is 14 amino acids.

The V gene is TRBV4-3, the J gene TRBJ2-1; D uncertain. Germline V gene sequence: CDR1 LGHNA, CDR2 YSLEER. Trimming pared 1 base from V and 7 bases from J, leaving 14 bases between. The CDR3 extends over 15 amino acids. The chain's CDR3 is CASSQGFTLGNEQFF. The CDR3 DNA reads TGCGCCAGCAGCCAAGGATTCACCCTAGGAAATGAGCAGTTCTTC.

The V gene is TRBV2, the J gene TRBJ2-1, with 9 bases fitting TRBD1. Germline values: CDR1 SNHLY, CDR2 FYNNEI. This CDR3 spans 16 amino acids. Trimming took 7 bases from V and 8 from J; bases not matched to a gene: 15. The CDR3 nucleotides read TGTGCCAGCATAGTCTCCCGGGACAGGGAAAATGATGAGCAGTTCTTC. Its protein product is CASIVSRDRENDEQFF.

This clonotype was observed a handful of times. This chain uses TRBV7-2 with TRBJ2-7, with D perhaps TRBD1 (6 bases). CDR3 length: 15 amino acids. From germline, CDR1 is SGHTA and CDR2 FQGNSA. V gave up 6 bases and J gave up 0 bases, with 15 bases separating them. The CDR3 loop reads CASRRDGTPSYEQYF. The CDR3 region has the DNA TGTGCCAGCAGACGGGATGGGACACCCTCCTACGAGCAGTACTTC.

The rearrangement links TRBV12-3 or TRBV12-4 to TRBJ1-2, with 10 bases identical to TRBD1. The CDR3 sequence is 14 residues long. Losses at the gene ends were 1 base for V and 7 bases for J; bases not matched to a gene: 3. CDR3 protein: CASSLDWTGGGYTF. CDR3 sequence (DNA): TGTGCCAGCAGTTTAGACTGGACAGGGGGTGGCTACACCTTC.

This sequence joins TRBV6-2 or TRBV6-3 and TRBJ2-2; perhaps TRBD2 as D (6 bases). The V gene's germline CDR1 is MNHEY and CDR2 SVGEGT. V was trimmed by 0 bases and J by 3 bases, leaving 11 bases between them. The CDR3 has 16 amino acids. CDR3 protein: CASSYSGGGDTGELFF. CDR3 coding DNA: TGTGCCAGCAGTTACTCGGGAGGCGGGGACACCGGGGAGCTGTTTTTT.

The DNA for the CDR3 is TGTGCCACCAGTGACGCAGGGAGAACTGAAGCTTTCTTT. Protein sequence: CATSDAGRTEAFF. V gene TRBV24-1 combines with J gene TRBJ1-1, with D possibly matching TRBD1 (5 bases). The V and J ends lost 4 bases and 5 bases respectively, with 10 bases between them. Germline V CDR1 and CDR2: KGHDR, SFDVKD. This CDR3 region has 13 residues.

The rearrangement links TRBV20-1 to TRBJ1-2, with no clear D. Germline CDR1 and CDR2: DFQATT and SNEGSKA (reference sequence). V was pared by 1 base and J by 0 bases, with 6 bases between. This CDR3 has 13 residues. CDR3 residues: CSARVESNYGYTF. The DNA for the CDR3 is TGCAGTGCTAGAGTAGAATCTAACTATGGCTACACCTTC.

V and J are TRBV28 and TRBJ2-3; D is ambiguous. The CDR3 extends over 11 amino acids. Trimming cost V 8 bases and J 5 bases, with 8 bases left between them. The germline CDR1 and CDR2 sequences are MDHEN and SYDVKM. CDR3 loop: CASRGGDTQYF. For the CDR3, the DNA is TGTGCCAGCCGAGGTGGAGATACGCAGTATTTT.

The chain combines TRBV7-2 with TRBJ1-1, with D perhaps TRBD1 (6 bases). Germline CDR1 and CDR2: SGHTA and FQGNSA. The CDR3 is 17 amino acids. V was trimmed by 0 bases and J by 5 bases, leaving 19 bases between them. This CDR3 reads CASSLAGGNPTRTEAFF. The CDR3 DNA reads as TGTGCCAGCAGCTTAGCGGGGGGCAACCCGACGAGGACTGAAGCTTTCTTT.

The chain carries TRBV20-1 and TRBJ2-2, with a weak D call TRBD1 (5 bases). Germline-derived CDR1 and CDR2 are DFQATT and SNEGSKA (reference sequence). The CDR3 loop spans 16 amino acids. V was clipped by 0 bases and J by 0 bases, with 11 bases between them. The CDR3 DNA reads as TGCAGTGCTAGAGATATAGCAGGGACGAACACCGGGGAGCTGTTTTTT. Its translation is CSARDIAGTNTGELFF.

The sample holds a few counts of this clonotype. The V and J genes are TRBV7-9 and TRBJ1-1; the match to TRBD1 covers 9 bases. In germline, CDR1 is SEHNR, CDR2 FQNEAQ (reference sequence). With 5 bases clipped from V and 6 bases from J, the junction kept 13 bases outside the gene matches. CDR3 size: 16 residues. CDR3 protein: CASSPGRDRALAEAFF. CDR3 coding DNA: TGTGCCAGCAGCCCCGGCCGGGACAGGGCCCTAGCTGAAGCTTTCTTT.

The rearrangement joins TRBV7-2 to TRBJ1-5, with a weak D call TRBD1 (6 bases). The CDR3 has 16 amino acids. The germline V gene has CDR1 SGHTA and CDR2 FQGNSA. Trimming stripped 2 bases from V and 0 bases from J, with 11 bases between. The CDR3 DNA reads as TGTGCCAGCAGCTTAATAGGACAGTTTAGCAATCAGCCCCAGCATTTT. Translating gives CASSLIGQFSNQPQHF.

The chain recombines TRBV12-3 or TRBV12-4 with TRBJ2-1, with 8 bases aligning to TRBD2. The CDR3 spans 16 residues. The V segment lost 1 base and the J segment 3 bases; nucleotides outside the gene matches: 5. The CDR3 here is CASSLDRGGLYNEQFF. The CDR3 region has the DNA TGTGCCAGCAGTTTAGATCGGGGGGGTCTCTACAATGAGCAGTTCTTC.

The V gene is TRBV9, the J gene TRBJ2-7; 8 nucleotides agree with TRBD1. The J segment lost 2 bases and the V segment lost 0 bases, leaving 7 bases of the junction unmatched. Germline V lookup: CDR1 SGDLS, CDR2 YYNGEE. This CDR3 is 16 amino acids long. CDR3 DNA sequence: TGTGCCAGCAGCGTAGGGGTGGCAGGGGGCGCCTACGAGCAGTACTTC. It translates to CASSVGVAGGAYEQYF.

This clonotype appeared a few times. The CDR3 loop is CASSLSGGLNSYNEQFF. The CDR3 region has the DNA TGTGCCAGCAGTCTTAGCGGGGGGTTAAACTCCTACAATGAGCAGTTCTTC. The chain has TRBV2 and TRBJ2-1, with 10 positions matching TRBD2. Trimming took 5 bases from V and 0 from J; bases not matched to a gene: 7. Germline V CDR1 and CDR2: SNHLY, FYNNEI. The CDR3 has 17 residues. Together with reference TRBV2 and TRBJ2-1, the CDR3 gives the full variable domain: EPEVTQTPSHQVTQMGQEVILRCVPISNHLYFYWYRQILGQKVEFLVSFYNNEISEKSEIFDDQFSVERPDGSNFTLKIRSTKLEDSAMYFCASSLSGGLNSYNEQFFGPGTRLTVL.

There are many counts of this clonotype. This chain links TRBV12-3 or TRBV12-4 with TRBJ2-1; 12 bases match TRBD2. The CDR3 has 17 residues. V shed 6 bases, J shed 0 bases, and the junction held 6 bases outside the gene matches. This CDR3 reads CASRSPGLAGSYNEQFF. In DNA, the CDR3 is TGTGCCAGCAGATCCCCGGGACTAGCGGGCTCCTACAATGAGCAGTTCTTC.